This T cell receptor (beta chain) was captured by sequencing in a study of T cell changes during pregnancy in multiple sclerosis. Produced via immunoSEQ multiplex PCR; TCRdb's table is partial and in-frame only. The sample includes 85,000 to 100,000 clones, about 92% of them seen just once. CDR3 length: 13 amino acids. Germline lookup yields CDR1 MNHEY and CDR2 SVGAGI. Trimming shortened V by 8 bases and J by 2 bases, and 13 bases separated the two germline ends. As to this clone: This same CDR3 is encoded by further DNA sequences in the sample.

The chain recombines TRBV6-5 with TRBJ2-7; the D gene is possibly TRBD1 (6 bases). Source: peripheral blood, taken in the first trimester of pregnancy. The TCR comes from a female donor with multiple sclerosis, enrolled in a pregnancy study. CDR3 in DNA: TGTGCCAGCTCGGCAGGGGCCACCTACGAGCAGTACTTC. Its protein product is CASSAGATYEQYF.